The entry below describes one T cell receptor (beta chain). Antigen specificity is unknown. This sample was taken from a study of cytomegalovirus exposure and HLA in healthy donors. For the study at large: Early on, a data release was issued that held roughly 80 million unique TCRs from HLA-typed donors. Study outcomes and limitations: The listing of 150 to 200 TCR beta chains classed them as cytomegalovirus-associated. Earlier analysis yielded a pattern in which most TCR beta V segments were productive about 90% or about 30% of the time. In a later analysis, HLA-associated beta chains showed higher expansion and lower generation probabilities than comparable chains.

The PCR made use of 60 Vbeta and 13 Jbeta primers. Libraries were prepared by immunoSEQ multiplex PCR; TCRdb keeps only in-frame clonotypes and omits some of them. The sample records more than 65,000 clones, less than 80% being singletons. The CDR3 spans 18 residues. V shed 0 bases and J shed 7 bases, with 22 bases lying between them. CDR1 is MNHEY and CDR2 is SMNVEV in the germline V gene (reference sequence). What was sequenced was PBMCs. This TCR was recovered from a woman aged 45-65 years in good health and CMV-seropositive. The chain links TRBV27 to TRBJ2-1; D not resolved. The CDR3: CASSLSISAHKYGNEQFF. CDR3 DNA sequence: TGTGCCAGCAGTTTATCGATATCGGCACATAAGTACGGGAATGAGCAGTTCTTC.